This TCR beta chain was recorded in a study of cytomegalovirus exposure and HLA in healthy donors. Broader study findings: As a later analysis showed, several of the most significant clusters appeared to be linked to common viral pathogens. There was a cluster of highly shared sequence variants that was likely a sequencing artifact.

V was clipped by 7 bases and J by 2 bases, with 13 bases between them. CDR1 SGHTA and CDR2 FQGNSA come from the germline V gene. The CDR3 has 14 residues. Use of 60 Vbeta and 13 Jbeta primers characterized the PCR. The method was immunoSEQ multiplex PCR; TCRdb's version includes in-frame clones alone and lacks a portion of them. The sample has nearly 110,000 clones; around 77% are singletons. Points on this clone: Its antigen is currently unknown.

Sequencing was carried out using PBMCs. The J gene is TRBJ2-3, the V gene TRBV7-2; D possibly corresponds to TRBD1 (5 bases). This sequence originates from a male donor in good health and CMV-seronegative. CDR3 bases: TGTGCCAGCACCTCAAGGGGCCCCACAGATACGCAGTATTTT. It is translated as CASTSRGPTDTQYF.